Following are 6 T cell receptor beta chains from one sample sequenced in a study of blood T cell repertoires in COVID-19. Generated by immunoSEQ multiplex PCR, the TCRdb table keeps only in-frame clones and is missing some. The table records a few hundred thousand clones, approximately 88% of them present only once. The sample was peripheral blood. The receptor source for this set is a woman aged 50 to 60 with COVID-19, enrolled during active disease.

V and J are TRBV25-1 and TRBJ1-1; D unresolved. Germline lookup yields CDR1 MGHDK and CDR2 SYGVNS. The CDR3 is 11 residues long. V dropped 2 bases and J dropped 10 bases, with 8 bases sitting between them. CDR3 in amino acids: CASSEAGSAFF. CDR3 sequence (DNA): TGTGCCAGCAGTGAAGCGGGATCAGCTTTCTTT. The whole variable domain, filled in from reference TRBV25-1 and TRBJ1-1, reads EADIYQTPRYLVIGTGKKITLECSQTMGHDKMYWYQQDPGMELHLIHYSYGVNSTEKGDLSSESTVSRIRTEHFPLTLESARPSHTSQYLCASSEAGSAFFGQGTRLTVV.

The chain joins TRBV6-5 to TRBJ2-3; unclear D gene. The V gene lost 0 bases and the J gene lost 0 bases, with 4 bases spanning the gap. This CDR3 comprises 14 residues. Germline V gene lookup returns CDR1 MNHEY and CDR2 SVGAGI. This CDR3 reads CASSYSGSTDTQYF. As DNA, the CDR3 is TGTGCCAGCAGTTACTCCGGTAGCACAGATACGCAGTATTTT.

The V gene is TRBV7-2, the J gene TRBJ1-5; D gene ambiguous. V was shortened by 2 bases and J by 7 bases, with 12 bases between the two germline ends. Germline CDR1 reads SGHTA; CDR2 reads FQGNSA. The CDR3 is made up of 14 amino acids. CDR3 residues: CASSLIHGGQPQHF. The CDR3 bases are TGTGCCAGCAGCTTAATCCATGGCGGGCAGCCCCAGCATTTT. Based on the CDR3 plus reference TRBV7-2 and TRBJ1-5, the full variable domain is GAGVSQSPSNKVTEKGKDVELRCDPISGHTALYWYRQSLGQGLEFLIYFQGNSAPDKSGLPSDRFSAERTGGSVSTLTIQRTQQEDSAVYLCASSLIHGGQPQHFGDGTRLSIL.

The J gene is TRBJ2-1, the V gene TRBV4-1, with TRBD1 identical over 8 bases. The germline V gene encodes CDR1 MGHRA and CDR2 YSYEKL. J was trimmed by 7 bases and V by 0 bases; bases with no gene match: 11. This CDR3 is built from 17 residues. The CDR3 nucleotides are TGCGCCAGCAGCCAAGAGCCCAGCAGGGGGCTAGGAAATGAGCAGTTCTTC. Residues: CASSQEPSRGLGNEQFF.

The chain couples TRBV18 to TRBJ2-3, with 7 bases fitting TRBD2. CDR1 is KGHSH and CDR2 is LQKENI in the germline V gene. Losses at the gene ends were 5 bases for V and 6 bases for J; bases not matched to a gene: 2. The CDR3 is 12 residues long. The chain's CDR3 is CASSSGRDTQYF. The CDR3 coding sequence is TGTGCCAGCTCATCCGGGAGGGATACGCAGTATTTT. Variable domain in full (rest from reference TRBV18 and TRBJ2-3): NAGVMQNPRHLVRRRGQEARLRCSPMKGHSHVYWYRQLPEEGLKFMVYLQKENIIDESGMPKERFSAEFPKEGPSILRIQQVVRGDSAAYFCASSSGRDTQYFGPGTRLTVL.

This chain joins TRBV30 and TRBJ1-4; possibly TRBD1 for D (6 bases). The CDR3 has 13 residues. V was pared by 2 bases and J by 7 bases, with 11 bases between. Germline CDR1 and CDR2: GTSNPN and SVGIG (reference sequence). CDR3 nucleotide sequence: TGTGCCTGGAGTACAGGGCTTCGTGAAAAACTGTTTTTT. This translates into CAWSTGLREKLFF. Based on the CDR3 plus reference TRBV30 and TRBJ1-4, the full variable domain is SQTIHQWPATLVQPVGSPLSLECTVEGTSNPNLYWYRQAAGRGLQLLFYSVGIGQISSEVPQNLSASRPQDRQFILSSKKLLLSDSGFYLCAWSTGLREKLFFGSGTQLSVL.